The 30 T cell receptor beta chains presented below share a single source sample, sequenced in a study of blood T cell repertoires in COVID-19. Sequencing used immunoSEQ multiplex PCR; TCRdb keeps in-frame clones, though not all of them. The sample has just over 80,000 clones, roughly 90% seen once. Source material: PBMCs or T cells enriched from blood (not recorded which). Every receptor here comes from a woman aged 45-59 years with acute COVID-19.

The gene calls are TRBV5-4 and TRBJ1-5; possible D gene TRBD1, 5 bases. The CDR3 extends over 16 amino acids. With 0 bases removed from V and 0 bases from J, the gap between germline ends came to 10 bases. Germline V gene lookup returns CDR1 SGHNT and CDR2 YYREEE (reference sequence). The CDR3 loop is CASSLGGGYSNQPQHF. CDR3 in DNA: TGTGCCAGCAGCTTGGGGGGGGGATATAGCAATCAGCCCCAGCATTTT.

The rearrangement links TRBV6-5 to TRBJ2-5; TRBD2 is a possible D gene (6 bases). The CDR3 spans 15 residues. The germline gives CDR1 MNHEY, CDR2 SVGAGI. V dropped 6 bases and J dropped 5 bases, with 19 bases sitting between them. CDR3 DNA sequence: TGTGCCAGCAGCGGGTCCCCCGGGAGTTACGAGACCCAGTACTTC. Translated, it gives CASSGSPGSYETQYF.

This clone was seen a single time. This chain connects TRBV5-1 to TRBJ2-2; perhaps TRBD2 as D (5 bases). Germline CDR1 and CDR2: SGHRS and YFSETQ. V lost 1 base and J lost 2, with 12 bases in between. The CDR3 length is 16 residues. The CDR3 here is CASSLRGRDNTGELFF. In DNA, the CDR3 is TGCGCCAGCAGCTTGAGAGGGAGAGATAACACCGGGGAGCTGTTTTTT.

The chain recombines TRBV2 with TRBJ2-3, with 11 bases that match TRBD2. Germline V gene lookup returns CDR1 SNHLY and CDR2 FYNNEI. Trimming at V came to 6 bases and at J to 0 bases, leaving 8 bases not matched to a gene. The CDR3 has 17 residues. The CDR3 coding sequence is TGTGCCAGCAGCGATGCCGGGACTAGCGGAAGCACAGATACGCAGTATTTT. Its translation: CASSDAGTSGSTDTQYF.

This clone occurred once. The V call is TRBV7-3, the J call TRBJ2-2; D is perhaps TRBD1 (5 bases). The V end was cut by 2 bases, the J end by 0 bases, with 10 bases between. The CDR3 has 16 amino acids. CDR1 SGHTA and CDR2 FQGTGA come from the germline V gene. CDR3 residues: CASSLRQPSNTGELFF. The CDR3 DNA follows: TGTGCCAGCAGCTTACGACAGCCATCGAACACCGGGGAGCTGTTTTTT.

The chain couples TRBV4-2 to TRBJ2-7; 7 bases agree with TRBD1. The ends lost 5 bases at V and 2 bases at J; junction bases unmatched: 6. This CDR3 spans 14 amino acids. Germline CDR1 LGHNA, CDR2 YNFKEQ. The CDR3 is CASSMDRSTYEQYF. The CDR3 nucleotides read TGTGCCAGCAGCATGGACAGGAGTACCTACGAGCAGTACTTC.

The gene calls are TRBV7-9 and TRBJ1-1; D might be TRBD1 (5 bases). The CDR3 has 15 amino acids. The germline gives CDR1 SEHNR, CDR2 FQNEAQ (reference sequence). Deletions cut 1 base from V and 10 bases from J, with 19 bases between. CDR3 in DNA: TGTGCCAGCAGCTTAGACCCCGCCACTTCAGGGCCAGCTTTCTTT. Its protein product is CASSLDPATSGPAFF.

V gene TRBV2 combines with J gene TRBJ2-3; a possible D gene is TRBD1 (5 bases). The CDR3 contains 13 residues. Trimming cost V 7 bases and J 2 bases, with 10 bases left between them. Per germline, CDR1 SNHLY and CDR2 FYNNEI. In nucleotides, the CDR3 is TGTGCCAGCAAACGGACATACACAGATACGCAGTATTTT. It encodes CASKRTYTDTQYF. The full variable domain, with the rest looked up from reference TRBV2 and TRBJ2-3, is EPEVTQTPSHQVTQMGQEVILRCVPISNHLYFYWYRQILGQKVEFLVSFYNNEISEKSEIFDDQFSVERPDGSNFTLKIRSTKLEDSAMYFCASKRTYTDTQYFGPGTRLTVL.

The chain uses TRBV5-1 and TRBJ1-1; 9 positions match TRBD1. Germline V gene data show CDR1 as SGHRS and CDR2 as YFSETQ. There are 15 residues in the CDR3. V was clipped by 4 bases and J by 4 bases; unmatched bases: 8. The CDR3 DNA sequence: TGCGCCAGCAGCCCCCGGGACAGGGTTGGCACTGAAGCTTTCTTT. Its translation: CASSPRDRVGTEAFF.

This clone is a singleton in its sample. The CDR3 DNA reads TGTGCCAGCTCACAAGGTCTAGCGGGAGGTACAAACACCGGGGAGCTGTTTTTT. This gives the protein CASSQGLAGGTNTGELFF. This chain uses TRBV18 with TRBJ2-2, with TRBD2 matching 11 bases. From germline, CDR1 is KGHSH and CDR2 LQKENI. The CDR3 is 18 amino acids. V dropped 4 bases and J dropped 2; count of bases not matched to a gene: 9.

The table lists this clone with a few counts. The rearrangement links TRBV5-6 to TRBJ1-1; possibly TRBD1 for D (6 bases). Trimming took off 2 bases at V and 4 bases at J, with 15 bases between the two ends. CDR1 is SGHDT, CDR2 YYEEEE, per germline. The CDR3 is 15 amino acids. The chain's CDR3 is CASSFRAGAGTEAFF. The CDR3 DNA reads TGTGCCAGCAGCTTCAGAGCAGGGGCGGGCACTGAAGCTTTCTTT.

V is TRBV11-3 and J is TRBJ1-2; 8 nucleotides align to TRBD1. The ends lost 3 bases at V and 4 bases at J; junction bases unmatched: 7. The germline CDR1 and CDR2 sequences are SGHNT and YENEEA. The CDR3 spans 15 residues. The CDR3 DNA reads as TGTGCCAGCAGCTTCTCAGACAGGGGAATCTATGGCTACACCTTC. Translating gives CASSFSDRGIYGYTF.

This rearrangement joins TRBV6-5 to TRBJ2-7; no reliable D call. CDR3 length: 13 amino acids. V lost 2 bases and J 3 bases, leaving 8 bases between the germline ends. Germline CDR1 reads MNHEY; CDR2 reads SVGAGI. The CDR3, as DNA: TGTGCCAGCAGTTACGGTTACAGCTACGAGCAGTACTTC. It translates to CASSYGYSYEQYF.

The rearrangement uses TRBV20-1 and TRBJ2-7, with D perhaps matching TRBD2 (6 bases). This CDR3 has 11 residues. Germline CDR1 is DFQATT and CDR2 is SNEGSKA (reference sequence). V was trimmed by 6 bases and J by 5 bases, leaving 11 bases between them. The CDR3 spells CSAEGIHEQYF. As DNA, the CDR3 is TGCAGTGCGGAGGGGATCCACGAGCAGTACTTC.

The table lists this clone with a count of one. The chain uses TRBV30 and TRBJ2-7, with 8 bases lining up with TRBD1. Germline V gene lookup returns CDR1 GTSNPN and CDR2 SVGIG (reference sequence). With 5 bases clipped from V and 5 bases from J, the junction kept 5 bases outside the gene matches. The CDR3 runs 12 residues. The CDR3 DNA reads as TGTGCCTGGGCGACAGGGGCTCACGAGCAGTACTTC. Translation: CAWATGAHEQYF.

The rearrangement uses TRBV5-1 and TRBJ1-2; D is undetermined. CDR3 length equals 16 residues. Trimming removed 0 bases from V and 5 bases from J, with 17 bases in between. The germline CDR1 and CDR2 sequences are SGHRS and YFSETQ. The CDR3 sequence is CASSLATDAPLYGYTF. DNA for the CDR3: TGCGCCAGCAGCTTGGCAACAGACGCCCCGCTATATGGCTACACCTTC.

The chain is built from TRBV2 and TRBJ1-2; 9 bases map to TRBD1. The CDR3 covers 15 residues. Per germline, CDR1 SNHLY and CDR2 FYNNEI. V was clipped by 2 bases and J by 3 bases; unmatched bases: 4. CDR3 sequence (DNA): TGTGCCAGCAGTGAATGGGACAGGGCGGACTATGGCTACACCTTC. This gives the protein CASSEWDRADYGYTF.

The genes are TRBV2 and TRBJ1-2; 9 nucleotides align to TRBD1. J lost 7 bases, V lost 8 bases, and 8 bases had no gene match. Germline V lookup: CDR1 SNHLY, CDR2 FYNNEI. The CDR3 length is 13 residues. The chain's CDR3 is CASLGTGLGGYTF. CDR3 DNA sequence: TGTGCCAGCTTGGGGACAGGGTTAGGTGGCTACACCTTC.

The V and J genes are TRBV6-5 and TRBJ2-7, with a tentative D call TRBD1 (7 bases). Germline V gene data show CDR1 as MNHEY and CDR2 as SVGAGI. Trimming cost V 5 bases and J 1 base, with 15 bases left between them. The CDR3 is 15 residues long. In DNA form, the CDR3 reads TGTGCCAGCAGTCCCCTCAGGGGGGCATCCTACGAGCAGTACTTC. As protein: CASSPLRGASYEQYF.

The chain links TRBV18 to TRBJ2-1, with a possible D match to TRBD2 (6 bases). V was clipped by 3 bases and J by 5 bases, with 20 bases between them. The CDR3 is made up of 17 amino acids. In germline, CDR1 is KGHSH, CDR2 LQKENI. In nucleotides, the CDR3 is TGTGCCAGCTCACCCACGGGAGACCCGCAACGCGACAATGAGCAGTTCTTC. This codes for CASSPTGDPQRDNEQFF.

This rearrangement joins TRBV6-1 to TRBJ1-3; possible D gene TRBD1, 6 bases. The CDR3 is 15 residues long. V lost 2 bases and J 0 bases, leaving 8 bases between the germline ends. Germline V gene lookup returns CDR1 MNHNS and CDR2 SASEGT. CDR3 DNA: TGTGCCAGCAGTGAAAGGGGGAGCTCTGGAAACACCATATATTTT. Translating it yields CASSERGSSGNTIYF.

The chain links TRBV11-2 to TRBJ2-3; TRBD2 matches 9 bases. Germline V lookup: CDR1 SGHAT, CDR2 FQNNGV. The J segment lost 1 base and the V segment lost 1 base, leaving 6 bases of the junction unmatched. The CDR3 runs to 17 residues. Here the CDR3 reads CASSLGLAGARTDTQYF. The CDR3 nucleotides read TGTGCCAGCAGCTTAGGGTTAGCGGGAGCGCGCACAGATACGCAGTATTTT.

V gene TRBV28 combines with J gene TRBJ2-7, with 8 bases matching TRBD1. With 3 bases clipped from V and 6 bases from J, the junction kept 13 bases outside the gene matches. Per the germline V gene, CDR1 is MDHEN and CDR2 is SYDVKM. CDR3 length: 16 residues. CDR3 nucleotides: TGTGCCAGCAGTTTTCTTGCCGTGAGACAGGGGACCGAGCAGTACTTC. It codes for CASSFLAVRQGTEQYF.

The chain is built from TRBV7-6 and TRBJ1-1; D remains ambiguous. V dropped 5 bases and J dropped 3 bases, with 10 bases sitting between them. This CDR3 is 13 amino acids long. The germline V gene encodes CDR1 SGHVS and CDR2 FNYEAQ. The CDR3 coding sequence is TGTGCCAGCAGCAGAGGGTCTTACACTGAAGCTTTCTTT. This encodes CASSRGSYTEAFF.

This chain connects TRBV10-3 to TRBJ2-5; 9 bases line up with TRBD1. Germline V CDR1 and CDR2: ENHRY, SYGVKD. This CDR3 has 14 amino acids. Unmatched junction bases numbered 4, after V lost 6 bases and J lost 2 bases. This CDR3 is CAISGQGHQETQYF. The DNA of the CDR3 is TGTGCCATCAGCGGACAGGGGCATCAAGAGACCCAGTACTTC.

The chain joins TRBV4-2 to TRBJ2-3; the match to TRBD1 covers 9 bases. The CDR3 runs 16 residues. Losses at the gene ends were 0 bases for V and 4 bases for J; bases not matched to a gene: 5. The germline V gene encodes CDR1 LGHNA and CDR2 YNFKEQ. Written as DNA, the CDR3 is TGTGCCAGCAGCCAAGAGGGTGGGACAGGGTCAGATACGCAGTATTTT. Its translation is CASSQEGGTGSDTQYF.

The CDR3 DNA reads as TGTGCCAGTAGTATAGTTCCAGGGATGAACACTGAAGCTTTCTTT. Encoded protein: CASSIVPGMNTEAFF. This chain links TRBV19 with TRBJ1-1, with D possibly TRBD1 on 5 matching bases. V lost 1 base, J lost 0 bases, and 9 bases lay in between. The CDR3 contains 15 residues. Germline V gene lookup returns CDR1 LNHDA and CDR2 SQIVND (reference sequence).

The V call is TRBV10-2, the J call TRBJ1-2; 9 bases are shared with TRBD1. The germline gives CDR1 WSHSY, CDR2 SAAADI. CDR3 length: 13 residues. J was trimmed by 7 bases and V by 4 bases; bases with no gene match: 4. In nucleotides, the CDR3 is TGCGCCAGCAGTGCGGGACAGGGCCGTGGCTACACCTTC. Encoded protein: CASSAGQGRGYTF.

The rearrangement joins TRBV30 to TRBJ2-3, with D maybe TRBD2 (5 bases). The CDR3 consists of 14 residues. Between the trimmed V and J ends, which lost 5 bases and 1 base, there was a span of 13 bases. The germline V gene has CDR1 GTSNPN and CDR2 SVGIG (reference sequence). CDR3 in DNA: TGTGCCTGGGGAGGACTGGTAGGCACAGATACGCAGTATTTT. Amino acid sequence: CAWGGLVGTDTQYF.

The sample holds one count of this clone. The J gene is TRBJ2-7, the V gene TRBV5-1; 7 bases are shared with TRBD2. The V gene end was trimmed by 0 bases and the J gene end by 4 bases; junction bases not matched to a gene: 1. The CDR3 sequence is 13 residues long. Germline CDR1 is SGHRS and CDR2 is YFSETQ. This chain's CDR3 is CASSLVGGYEQYF. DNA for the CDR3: TGCGCCAGCAGCTTGGTGGGGGGGTACGAGCAGTACTTC.